One and the same sample provided the 2 T cell receptor beta chains below, sequenced in a study of T-cell memory formation after mild COVID-19. TCRdb reanalysed the 5' RACE reads using MiXCR and keeps one entry per CDR3 protein. This table holds 450,000 to 650,000 distinct CDR3 sequences, over 15% found once. Sequenced sample: PBMCs or a T cell subset sorted from them (not recorded which). The receptor source for this set is an adult woman who had mild COVID-19 (a few samples of this study predate the infection). Cell type and time point are not known.

In its sample, this clonotype was seen a few times. The chain recombines TRBV25-1 with TRBJ1-1; 9 positions match TRBD1. Germline values: CDR1 MGHDK, CDR2 SYGVNS. V was clipped by 1 base and J by 3 bases; unmatched bases: 3. This CDR3 contains 15 residues. The CDR3 is CASSELGDRDTEAFF. Written as DNA, the CDR3 is TGTGCCAGCAGTGAATTAGGGGACAGGGACACTGAAGCTTTCTTT.

This clonotype was detected a few times. V and J are TRBV18 and TRBJ2-7, with D maybe TRBD1 (6 bases). The CDR3 has 14 amino acids. Germline V gives CDR1 KGHSH, CDR2 LQKENI. V lost 4 bases and J 3 bases, leaving 13 bases between the germline ends. CDR3 loop: CASSQQGVGYEQYF. The CDR3 DNA reads as TGTGCCAGCTCACAACAGGGCGTAGGCTACGAGCAGTACTTC.